Listed below are T cell receptor beta chains from one sample, sequenced in a study of cytomegalovirus exposure and HLA in healthy donors. Only in-frame clones appear in the TCRdb table, and some are missing; sequencing was by immunoSEQ multiplex PCR. The table includes some 150,000 clones, about 76% detected once. Sequencing input: PBMCs. These TCRs come from a man between 18 and 35 years old in good health and CMV-seronegative. Each CDR3 is given with its conserved first and last residue. D genes are given only for firm matches. The size of a clone is reported for some rows only, either as once, few or many, or as a class for expanded clones.

clone_size j_call v_call d_call cdr3_nt cdr3_aa
NA TRBJ2-1 TRBV6-5 TRBD1 TGTGCCAGCACCAACAGGGGTAGCAATGAGCAGTTCTTC CASTNRGSNEQFF
NA TRBJ2-2 TRBV5-1 TRBD2 TGCGCCAGCAGCTTGTCCCCTACTAGCGGCGGGGGGCTGTTTTTT CASSLSPTSGGGLFF
NA TRBJ1-4 TRBV15 NA TGTGCCACCAGCAGAGGGCGGGGGAGGAATGAAAAACTGTTTTTT CATSRGRGRNEKLFF
NA TRBJ1-2 TRBV29-1 TRBD1 TGCAGCGTGGGACAGGTCACTGGCTACACCTTC CSVGQVTGYTF
NA TRBJ1-1 TRBV10-3 NA TGTGCCATCAGTGAGTCGGGAGGGAGCACTGAAGCTTTCTTT CAISESGGSTEAFF
NA TRBJ2-3 TRBV10-2 TRBD2 TGCGCCAGCTTAGGACTAGCGGGGTCAGATACGCAGTATTTT CASLGLAGSDTQYF
NA TRBJ1-5 TRBV6-6 NA TGTGCCAGCAGTTACTCGAGTAGCAATCAGCCCCAGCATTTT CASSYSSSNQPQHF
NA TRBJ2-6 TRBV2 NA TGTGCCAGCAGTGTTCTCCGCTCTGGGGCCAACGTCCTGACTTTC CASSVLRSGANVLTF
few TRBJ1-1 TRBV28 TRBD1 TGTGCCAGCAGCCGACAGGGAGGCACTGAAGCTTTCTTT CASSRQGGTEAFF
NA TRBJ2-3 TRBV5-4 NA TGTGCCAGCAGCTTGGGGACAGACCAGGGGACAGATACGCAGTATTTT CASSLGTDQGTDTQYF
NA TRBJ2-1 TRBV12-5 TRBD1 TGTGCTAGTGGCTCCGGGACAGGGGTAGTCGATGAGCAGTTCTTC CASGSGTGVVDEQFF
NA TRBJ2-7 TRBV7-9 NA TGTGCCAGCAGCTTAGCGTATCAGTCGACAGGGAGGCACGAGCAGTACTTC CASSLAYQSTGRHEQYF
NA TRBJ2-7 TRBV9 TRBD1 TGTGCCAGCAGCCCGGGACAGGGGCACTTCTACGAGCAGTACTTC CASSPGQGHFYEQYF
NA TRBJ2-5 TRBV4-2 NA TGTGCCAGCAGCCTAGAAATACAGGGACAGACCCAGTACTTC CASSLEIQGQTQYF
NA TRBJ2-1 TRBV4-1 TRBD1 TGCGCCAGCAGCCAAGCTCCGAGACAGGGCCGGGCCTACAATGAGCAGTTCTTC CASSQAPRQGRAYNEQFF
NA TRBJ1-1 TRBV13 NA TGTGCCAGCAGCATGGCCGGGCAGGGGTTGAACACTGAAGCTTTCTTT CASSMAGQGLNTEAFF
NA TRBJ2-7 TRBV11-1 NA TGTGCCAGCAGCTTAGCGTACAGGGCGGAGCGTCCCTACGAGCAGTACTTC CASSLAYRAERPYEQYF
few TRBJ2-1 TRBV30 NA TGTGCCTGGACCGGAGGGTACAATGAGCAGTTCTTC CAWTGGYNEQFF
NA TRBJ2-1 TRBV5-1 NA TGCGCCAGCAGCTTGGCGGGGGACTCCTACAATGAGCAGTTCTTC CASSLAGDSYNEQFF
NA TRBJ2-5 TRBV5-1 TRBD2 TGCGCCAGCAGCTTGCCAATCACTAGCGGGGGAAAAGAGACCCAGTACTTC CASSLPITSGGKETQYF
once TRBJ1-2 TRBV11-2 NA TGTGCCAGCAGCGGGGGTTGGGAGGCCTATGGCTACACCTTC CASSGGWEAYGYTF
NA TRBJ2-6 TRBV25-1 NA TGTGCCAGCAGTGTCCTTCTGAGGGGGGCCAACGTCCTGACTTTC CASSVLLRGANVLTF
NA TRBJ1-1 TRBV29-1 TRBD1 TGCAGCGTGGGACAGACGAACACTGAAGCTTTCTTT CSVGQTNTEAFF
NA TRBJ2-6 TRBV6-4 NA TGTGCCAGCAGTGACGGACACTCTGGGGCCAACGTCCTGACTTTC CASSDGHSGANVLTF
NA TRBJ1-6 TRBV10-3 TRBD1 TGTGCCACCTGGACAGGGGATAATTCACCCCTCCACTTT CATWTGDNSPLHF
NA TRBJ2-7 TRBV6-1 TRBD1 TGTGCCAGTGCGGGACAGGGGGGTTCCTACGAGCAGTACTTC CASAGQGGSYEQYF
NA TRBJ1-1 TRBV6-4 NA TGTGCCAGCAGTCTGGCTGCGAACACTGAAGCTTTCTTT CASSLAANTEAFF
NA TRBJ1-1 TRBV6-5 TRBD1 TGTGCCAGCAGTCGGGACAGGGGGAAGAACACTGAAGCTTTCTTT CASSRDRGKNTEAFF
few TRBJ1-1 TRBV7-8 NA TGTGCCAGCAGCCCGACTATGAACACTGAAGCTTTCTTT CASSPTMNTEAFF
NA TRBJ1-1 TRBV7-9 NA TGTTCCAGCAGCTTAGACAAAAACACTGAAGCTTTCTTT CSSSLDKNTEAFF
NA TRBJ1-4 TRBV5-8 TRBD1 TGTGCCAGCAGCTTGTTCCAGGGGGACGCAACTAATGAAAAACTGTTTTTT CASSLFQGDATNEKLFF
NA TRBJ2-7 TRBV27 TRBD1 TGTGCCAGCAGTTTGACAGGGGGCATGGACGAGCAGTACTTC CASSLTGGMDEQYF
once TRBJ1-5 TRBV18 NA TGTGCCAGCTCACCTACAGGGCCTCAGCCCCAGCATTTT CASSPTGPQPQHF
NA TRBJ1-3 TRBV5-6 TRBD1 TGTGCCAGCAGCCCGGGGGGGACAGGGGGATTTGGAAACACCATATATTTT CASSPGGTGGFGNTIYF
NA TRBJ2-7 TRBV2 NA TGTGCCAGCAGTGAACTCGGCTACGAGCAGTACTTC CASSELGYEQYF
NA TRBJ2-5 TRBV30 NA TGTGCCTGGAGTGTACTCGGAGCGCCGCAAGAGACCCAGTACTTC CAWSVLGAPQETQYF
NA TRBJ2-7 TRBV27 TRBD2 TGTGCCAGCAGTTCCCTTTTGCAGGCGGGGGGTTACGAGCAGTACTTC CASSSLLQAGGYEQYF
NA TRBJ2-5 TRBV9 NA TGTGCCAGCAGCGTAGGGGACTTGGATCAAGAGACCCAGTACTTC CASSVGDLDQETQYF
NA TRBJ2-7 TRBV10-3 TRBD1 TGTGCCATCAGGAATGGACAGGGCGCCGGGAACGAGCAGTACTTC CAIRNGQGAGNEQYF
NA TRBJ2-1 TRBV7-6 NA TGTGCCAGCAGCTCCGAGAGGTTAGAGCAGTTCTTC CASSSERLEQFF
NA TRBJ1-2 TRBV18 TRBD1 TGTGCCAGCTCGCCGACGCATGGGACAGGGATTAATGGCTACACCTTC CASSPTHGTGINGYTF
NA TRBJ2-2 TRBV9 TRBD1 TGTGCCAGCAGCGTCCGGACAGGGGAGGGCGGGGAGCTGTTTTTT CASSVRTGEGGELFF